This is a list of T cell receptor beta chains from one sample in a study of T cell clonotyping in hematopoietic cell transplantation. TCRdb's table, derived via immunoSEQ multiplex PCR, lists solely in-frame clones and lacks some. The table records approximately 75,000 clones, about 94% of them present only once. What was sequenced was peripheral blood mononuclear cells. These receptors were collected from a man aged 45-65 years in good health. Some clones in this sample may be carry-over from other donors' samples. The conserved cysteine and the conserved F or W are not part of the CDR3 here.

v_gene	j_gene	CDR3aa
TRBV29-1	TRBJ2-5	SVETSGGAGTQY
TRBV25-1	TRBJ1-4	ASSEDNRNNEKLF
TRBV5-6	TRBJ2-7	ASQGFSYEQY
TRBV29-1	TRBJ2-7	SVRAGGYEQY
TRBV6-5	TRBJ2-2	ATTSRTGNTGELF
TRBV29-1	TRBJ2-5	SVKQGFETQY
TRBV19	TRBJ2-2	ASSEGAVNTGELF
TRBV6-6	TRBJ1-5	ASKEGNQPQH
TRBV7-9	TRBJ1-1	ASSRDTNTEAF
TRBV7-6	TRBJ2-3	ASSLADGSTDTQY